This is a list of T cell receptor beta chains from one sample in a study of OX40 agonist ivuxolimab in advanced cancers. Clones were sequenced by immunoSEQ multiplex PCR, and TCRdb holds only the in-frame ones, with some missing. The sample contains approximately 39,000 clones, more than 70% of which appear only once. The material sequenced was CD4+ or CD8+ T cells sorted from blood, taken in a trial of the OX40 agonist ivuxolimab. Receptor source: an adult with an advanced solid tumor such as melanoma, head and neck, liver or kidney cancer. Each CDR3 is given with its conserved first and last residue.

CDR3: CASSPQEGGHYEQYF
V: TRBV4-2
J: TRBJ2-7

CDR3: CASSPGTGTDTQYF
V: TRBV7-3
J: TRBJ2-3

CDR3: CATSRLVYNEQFF
V: TRBV15
J: TRBJ2-1

CDR3: CASSLDPHEQYF
V: TRBV11-2
J: TRBJ2-7

CDR3: CASSRRGQGITGELFF
V: TRBV27
J: TRBJ2-2

CDR3: CASTGQGVGEQYF
V: TRBV19
J: TRBJ2-7

CDR3: CASSSGLAGGLEETQYF
V: TRBV5-6
J: TRBJ2-5

CDR3: CTGAGGPLTDEQFF
V: TRBV29-1
J: TRBJ2-1

CDR3: CASSALSWETQYF
V: TRBV4-2
J: TRBJ2-5

CDR3: CASSQDRLAEMNTGELFF
V: TRBV4-1
J: TRBJ2-2

CDR3: CASSPETSAYNEQFF
V: TRBV5-8
J: TRBJ2-1

CDR3: CASSEGGLAGAYEQYF
V: TRBV6-1
J: TRBJ2-7

CDR3: CASSVGTSQGGYEQYF
V: TRBV9
J: TRBJ2-7

CDR3: CASSSKTSGTYNEQFF
V: TRBV13
J: TRBJ2-1

CDR3: CASSLYPGTYEQYF
V: TRBV5-4
J: TRBJ2-7

CDR3: CASSERRDGVDEQYF
V: TRBV2
J: TRBJ2-7

CDR3: CASSQDRGVWGYEQYF
V: TRBV4-1
J: TRBJ2-7

CDR3: CASSDFATTAVIQYF
V: TRBV6-1
J: TRBJ2-4

CDR3: CASSPGTKEQYF
V: TRBV27
J: TRBJ2-7

CDR3: CSVEDLGREQYF
V: TRBV29-1
J: TRBJ2-7

CDR3: CASSLVRVYNEQFF
V: TRBV7-9
J: TRBJ2-1

CDR3: CASSLVGGGIYEQYF
V: TRBV11-2
J: TRBJ2-7